The 20 T cell receptor beta chains presented below share a single source sample, sequenced in a study of molecular identifiers for immune sequencing clone quantification. One entry per CDR3 protein, called by TCRdb with MiXCR from the PCR reads. Altogether over 300,000 distinct CDR3 sequences are present, about 22% being singletons, with the ten largest covering about 0.71%. The sequencing sample was made of naive CD8+ T cells from blood, with Jurkat cell RNA spiked in. Subset given: FACS-sorted CD8+CD4-CCR7+CD45RA+ naive T cells. The receptors here all came from a human donor in good health. Some libraries in this study had Jurkat cell RNA spiked in.

This clonotype was detected a few times. The V and J genes are TRBV7-2 and TRBJ2-1, with 9 positions matching TRBD1. V was pared by 4 bases and J by 8 bases, with 9 bases of the junction left unmatched. CDR1 is SGHTA and CDR2 is FQGNSA in the germline V gene. The CDR3 has 15 amino acids. The CDR3 spells CASSSPGQGIDEQFF. The CDR3 region has the DNA TGTGCCAGCAGCTCACCGGGACAGGGTATCGATGAGCAGTTCTTC.

J is TRBJ2-7 and V is TRBV27; either TRBD1 or TRBD2 may supply D (5 bases each). CDR3 length: 15 amino acids. Between the trimmed V and J ends, which lost 5 bases and 0 bases, there was a span of 14 bases. From germline, CDR1 is MNHEY and CDR2 SMNVEV (reference sequence). The CDR3 is CASSVTGAYSYEQYF. The CDR3, as DNA: TGTGCCAGCAGTGTCACCGGGGCCTACTCCTACGAGCAGTACTTC.

This clonotype came up once. A much larger clone differs from this one at a single base, so this may be a read error. The chain links TRBV28 to TRBJ2-7; D not certain. The germline gives CDR1 MDHEN, CDR2 SYDVKM. Trimming took 6 bases from V and 3 from J, leaving 12 bases between them. The CDR3 runs 13 residues. The chain's CDR3 is CASRKSVDYEQYF. CDR3 DNA sequence: TGTGCCAGCAGGAAGTCCGTGGACTACGAGCAGTACTTC.

As to this clonotype: A much larger clone lies a single base off, so this may be a read error. This rearrangement joins TRBV12-3 or TRBV12-4 to TRBJ1-6; D possibly corresponds to TRBD1 (5 bases). The V and J ends lost 4 bases and 1 base respectively, with 8 bases between them. This CDR3 has 15 residues. The DNA for the CDR3 is TGTGCCAGCAGTTATGGGGCTTCCTATAATTCACCCCTCCACTTT. As protein: CASSYGASYNSPLHF.

As to this clonotype: Its ends do not fully match the called genes, so a read error is possible. The chain couples TRBV3-1 to TRBJ1-3, with a tentative D call TRBD1 (5 bases). The CDR3 is 15 residues long. CDR1 is LGHDT and CDR2 is YNNKEL in the germline V gene (reference sequence). The CDR3 spells CASSRSRTYGNAIYF. The CDR3, as DNA: TGTGCCAGCAGCCGATCAAGGACATATGGAAACGCCATATATTTT.

This chain joins TRBV4-3 and TRBJ2-7; 8 bases are a match to TRBD1. The CDR3 has 18 residues. V gave up 0 bases and J gave up 2 bases; unmatched junction bases: 12. Germline V gene sequence: CDR1 LGHNA, CDR2 YSLEER. CDR3 nucleotide sequence: TGCGCCAGCAGCCAAGATCTCTGGAGACAGGGGAGTGCCTACGAGCAGTACTTC. The encoded protein is CASSQDLWRQGSAYEQYF.

This clonotype was counted a few times. The chain couples TRBV20-1 to TRBJ2-1; no clear D. The CDR3 consists of 17 residues. Trimming took off 0 bases at V and 0 bases at J, with 15 bases between the two ends. Germline CDR1 is DFQATT and CDR2 is SNEGSKA (reference sequence). The CDR3 coding sequence is TGCAGTGCTAGAGAAAACCCAGCCCGTGACTCCTACAATGAGCAGTTCTTC. As protein: CSARENPARDSYNEQFF.

Many counts were recorded for this clonotype. This CDR3 reads CASSSGGDTQYF. CDR3 DNA: TGCGCCAGCAGCTCCGGGGGAGATACGCAGTATTTT. V is TRBV5-1 and J is TRBJ2-3; D is perhaps TRBD2 (6 bases). This CDR3 comprises 12 residues. Germline assignment: CDR1 SGHRS and CDR2 YFSETQ. V lost 3 bases and J lost 5, with 7 bases in between.

Concerning this clonotype: A clone one base away is much larger, so this may be a read error. The gene calls are TRBV29-1 and TRBJ2-3, with 14 bases matching TRBD2. The CDR3 sequence is 15 residues long. Germline CDR1 and CDR2: SQVTM and ANQGSEA. As DNA, the CDR3 is TGCAGCGTCGACGGACTAGCGGGAGGCCCAGATACGCGGTATTTT. Protein sequence: CSVDGLAGGPDTRYF.

This chain connects TRBV2 to TRBJ1-1, with 9 bases identical to TRBD1. Per germline, CDR1 SNHLY and CDR2 FYNNEI. Trimming cost V 5 bases and J 4 bases; bases outside gene matches: 5. The CDR3 is made up of 14 amino acids. CDR3 nucleotide sequence: TGTGCCAGCAGTACAGGGGGCTGGGGCACTGAAGCTTTCTTT. It encodes CASSTGGWGTEAFF.

This clonotype was detected many times. The CDR3 DNA reads as TGTGCCAGCAGCTTAGTGGGAGTACTAGCGGGGGGGCAAGATACGCAGTATTTT. Translating gives CASSLVGVLAGGQDTQYF. The genes are TRBV7-2 and TRBJ2-3; 13 positions match TRBD2. From germline, CDR1 is SGHTA and CDR2 FQGNSA. This CDR3 is 18 amino acids long. Trimming cost V 1 base and J 5 bases; bases outside gene matches: 9.

A remark on this clonotype: The junction shows a germline mismatch at one end, possibly a read error. The chain combines TRBV30 with TRBJ2-7; 7 bases fit TRBD2. This CDR3 is 12 amino acids long. The V gene's germline CDR1 is GTSNPN and CDR2 SVGIG (reference sequence). The CDR3 region is CAWNGGVAEQHF. CDR3 nucleotides: TGTGCCTGGAATGGGGGGGTCGCCGAGCAGCACTTC.

This clonotype was recorded many times. The V gene is TRBV30, the J gene TRBJ2-1, with D unclear. V lost 0 bases and J 6 bases, leaving 3 bases between the germline ends. This CDR3 region has 11 residues. The V gene's germline CDR1 is GTSNPN and CDR2 SVGIG (reference sequence). The CDR3 DNA is TGTGCCTGGAGTGTAAGCAATGAGCAGTTCTTC. This translates into CAWSVSNEQFF.

The chain joins TRBV12-3 or TRBV12-4 to TRBJ2-5; D gene unclear. There are 12 residues in the CDR3. Trimming took 5 bases from V and 5 from J, leaving 9 bases between them. The CDR3 DNA is TGTGCCAGCAGTGGGTCTAGGGAGACCCAGTACTTC. Translation gives CASSGSRETQYF.

This clonotype was seen a few times. This chain joins TRBV28 and TRBJ1-4; 8 bases map to TRBD1. V shed 4 bases, J shed 7 bases, and the junction held 8 bases outside the gene matches. CDR1 and CDR2 (germline): MDHEN, SYDVKM. The CDR3 consists of 15 residues. The CDR3 sequence: CASSSGDRGGEKLFF. The DNA for the CDR3 is TGTGCCAGCAGTTCAGGTGACAGGGGAGGTGAAAAACTGTTTTTT.

Comments on this clonotype: This may be a read error: a much more frequent sequence differs by one nucleotide. Here the CDR3 DNA reads TGTGCCAGCGGCCACCCCACCGGTGGGGGCGCAGGCTACGAGCAGTACTTC. This translates into CASGHPTGGGAGYEQYF. This chain connects TRBV2 to TRBJ2-7, with D possibly matching TRBD1 (6 bases). The CDR3 has 17 residues. Trimming took 8 bases from V and 3 from J, leaving 26 bases between them. The V gene's germline CDR1 is SNHLY and CDR2 FYNNEI. Full variable domain (rest looked up from reference TRBV2 and TRBJ2-7): EPEVTQTPSHQVTQMGQEVILRCVPISNHLYFYWYRQILGQKVEFLVSFYNNEISEKSEIFDDQFSVERPDGSNFTLKIRSTKLEDSAMYFCASGHPTGGGAGYEQYFGPGTRLTVT.

The V and J genes are TRBV6-5 and TRBJ2-7, with 8 bases fitting TRBD1. Germline trimming cut 2 bases from V and 2 bases from J; bases unmatched to any gene: 8. The length of the CDR3 is 16 residues. Germline V gene data show CDR1 as MNHEY and CDR2 as SVGAGI. For the CDR3, the DNA is TGTGCCAGCAGTTACGAGCCGGACAGGGAGGCCTACGAGCAGTACTTC. It translates to CASSYEPDREAYEQYF.

This chain connects TRBV19 to TRBJ2-1, with 7 bases fitting TRBD2. The CDR3 sequence is 17 residues long. CDR1 and CDR2 from the germline V gene are LNHDA and SQIVND (reference sequence). V was pared by 3 bases and J by 0 bases, with 8 bases of the junction left unmatched. CDR3: CASSISSAGTSYNEQFF. For the CDR3, the DNA is TGTGCCAGTAGTATTTCCTCAGCGGGAACCTCCTACAATGAGCAGTTCTTC.

The table lists this clonotype with many counts. The chain uses TRBV20-1 and TRBJ1-1, with D hard to call. Per germline, CDR1 DFQATT and CDR2 SNEGSKA (reference sequence). The CDR3 totals 14 residues. Trimming removed 4 bases from V and 4 bases from J, with 16 bases in between. In DNA, the CDR3 is TGCAGTGCTACTCCCCGGCCCCTGGTCACTGAAGCTTTCTTT. Amino acids: CSATPRPLVTEAFF.

The chain joins TRBV7-9 to TRBJ1-1, with D hard to call. The CDR3 is made up of 15 amino acids. CDR1 and CDR2 from the germline V gene are SEHNR and FQNEAQ (reference sequence). Between the trimmed V and J ends, which lost 3 bases and 0 bases, there was a span of 11 bases. CDR3 in DNA: TGTGCCAGCAGCTTTCAGAGTCCAATGAACACTGAAGCTTTCTTT. Amino acid sequence: CASSFQSPMNTEAFF.